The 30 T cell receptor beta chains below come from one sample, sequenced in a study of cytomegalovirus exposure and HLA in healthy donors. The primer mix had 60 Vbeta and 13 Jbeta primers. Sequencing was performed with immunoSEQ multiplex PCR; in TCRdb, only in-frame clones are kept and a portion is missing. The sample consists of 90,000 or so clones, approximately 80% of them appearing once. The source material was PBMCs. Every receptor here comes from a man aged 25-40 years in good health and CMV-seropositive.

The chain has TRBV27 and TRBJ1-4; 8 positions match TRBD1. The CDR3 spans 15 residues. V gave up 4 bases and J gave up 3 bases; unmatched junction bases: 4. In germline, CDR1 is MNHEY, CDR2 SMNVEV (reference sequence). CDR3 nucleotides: TGTGCCAGCAGTTCACACAGGGGGTCTAATGAAAAACTGTTTTTT. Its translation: CASSSHRGSNEKLFF.

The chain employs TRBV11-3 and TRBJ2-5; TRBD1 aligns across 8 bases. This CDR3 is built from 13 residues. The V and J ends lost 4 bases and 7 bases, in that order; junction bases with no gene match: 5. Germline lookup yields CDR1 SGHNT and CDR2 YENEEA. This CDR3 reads CASSSGQGGTQYF. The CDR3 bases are TGTGCCAGCAGCTCCGGACAGGGAGGGACCCAGTACTTC.

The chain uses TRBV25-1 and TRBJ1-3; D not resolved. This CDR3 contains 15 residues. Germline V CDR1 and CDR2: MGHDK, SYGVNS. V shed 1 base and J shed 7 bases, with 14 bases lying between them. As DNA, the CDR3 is TGTGCCAGCAGTGAATCGGAGATCCGGCTGAACACCATATATTTT. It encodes CASSESEIRLNTIYF.

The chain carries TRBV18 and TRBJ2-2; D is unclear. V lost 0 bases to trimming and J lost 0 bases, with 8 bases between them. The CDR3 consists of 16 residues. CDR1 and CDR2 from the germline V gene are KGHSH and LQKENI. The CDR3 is CASSPPNSPNTGELFF. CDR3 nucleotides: TGTGCCAGCTCACCACCTAACAGCCCGAACACCGGGGAGCTGTTTTTT.

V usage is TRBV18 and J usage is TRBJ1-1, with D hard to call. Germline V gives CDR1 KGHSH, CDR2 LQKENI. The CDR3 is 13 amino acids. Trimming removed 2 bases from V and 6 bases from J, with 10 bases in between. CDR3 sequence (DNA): TGTGCCAGCTCACCAGAGGGTTTGGCTGAAGCTTTCTTT. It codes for CASSPEGLAEAFF.

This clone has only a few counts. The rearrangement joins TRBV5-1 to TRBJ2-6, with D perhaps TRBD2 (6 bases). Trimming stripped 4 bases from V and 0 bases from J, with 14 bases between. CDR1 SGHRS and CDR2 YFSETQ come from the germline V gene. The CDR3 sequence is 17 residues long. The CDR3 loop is CASSLRGGDSGANVLTF. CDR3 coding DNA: TGCGCCAGCAGCCTGCGTGGCGGGGACTCTGGGGCCAACGTCCTGACTTTC.

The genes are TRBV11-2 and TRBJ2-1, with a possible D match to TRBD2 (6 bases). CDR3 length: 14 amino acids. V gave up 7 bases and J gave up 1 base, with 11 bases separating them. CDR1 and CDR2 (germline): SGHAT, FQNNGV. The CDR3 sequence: CASTGTLSYNEQFF. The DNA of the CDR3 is TGTGCCAGCACCGGGACTTTGTCCTACAATGAGCAGTTCTTC.

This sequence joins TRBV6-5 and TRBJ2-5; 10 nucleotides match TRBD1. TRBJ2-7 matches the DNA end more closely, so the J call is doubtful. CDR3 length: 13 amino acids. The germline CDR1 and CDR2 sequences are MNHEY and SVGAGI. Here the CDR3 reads CASRGTGAYEQYF. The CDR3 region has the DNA TGTGCCAGCAGGGGGACAGGGGCCTACGAGCAGTACTTC.

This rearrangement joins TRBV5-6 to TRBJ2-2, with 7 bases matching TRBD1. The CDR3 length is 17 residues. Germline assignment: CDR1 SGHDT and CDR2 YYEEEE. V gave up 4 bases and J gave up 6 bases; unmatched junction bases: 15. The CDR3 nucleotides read TGTGCCAGCAGCAACATAAAAACAGGGGTTGATTCCGGGGAGCTGTTTTTT. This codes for CASSNIKTGVDSGELFF.

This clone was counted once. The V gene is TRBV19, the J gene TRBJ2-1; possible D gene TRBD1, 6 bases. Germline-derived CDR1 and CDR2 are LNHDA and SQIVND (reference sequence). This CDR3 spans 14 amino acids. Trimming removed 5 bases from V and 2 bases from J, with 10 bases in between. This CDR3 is CASSQGSPYNEQFF. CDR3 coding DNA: TGTGCCAGTAGTCAGGGGAGCCCCTACAATGAGCAGTTCTTC.

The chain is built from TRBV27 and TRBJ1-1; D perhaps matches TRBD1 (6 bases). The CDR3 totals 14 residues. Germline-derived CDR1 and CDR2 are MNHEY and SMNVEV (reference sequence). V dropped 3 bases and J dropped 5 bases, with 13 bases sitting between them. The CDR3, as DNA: TGTGCCAGCAGTTTGCAGGGGCGGATAACTGAAGCTTTCTTT. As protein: CASSLQGRITEAFF.

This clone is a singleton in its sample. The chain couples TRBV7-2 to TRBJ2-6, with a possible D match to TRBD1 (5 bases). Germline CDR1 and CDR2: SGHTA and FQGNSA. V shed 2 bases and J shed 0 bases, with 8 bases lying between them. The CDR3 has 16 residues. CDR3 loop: CASSLRQHSGANVLTF. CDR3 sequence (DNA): TGTGCCAGCAGCTTACGACAGCACTCTGGGGCCAACGTCCTGACTTTC.

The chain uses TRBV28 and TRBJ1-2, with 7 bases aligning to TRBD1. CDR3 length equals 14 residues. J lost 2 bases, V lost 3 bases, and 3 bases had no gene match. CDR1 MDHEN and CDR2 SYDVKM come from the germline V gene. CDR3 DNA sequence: TGTGCCAGCAGTTTCGAGGGGGCGAACTATGGCTACACCTTC. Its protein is CASSFEGANYGYTF.

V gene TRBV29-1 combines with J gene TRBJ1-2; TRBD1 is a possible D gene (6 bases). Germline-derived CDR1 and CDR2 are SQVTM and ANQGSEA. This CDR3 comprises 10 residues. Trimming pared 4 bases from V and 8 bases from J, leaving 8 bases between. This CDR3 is CSVGQDGYTF. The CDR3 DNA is TGCAGCGTTGGACAGGACGGCTACACCTTC.

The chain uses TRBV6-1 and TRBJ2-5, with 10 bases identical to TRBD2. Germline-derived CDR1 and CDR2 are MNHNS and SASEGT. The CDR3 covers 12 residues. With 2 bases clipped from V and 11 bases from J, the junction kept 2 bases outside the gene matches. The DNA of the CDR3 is TGTGCCAGCAGTGAACCGGGACTAGCGCAGTACTTC. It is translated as CASSEPGLAQYF.

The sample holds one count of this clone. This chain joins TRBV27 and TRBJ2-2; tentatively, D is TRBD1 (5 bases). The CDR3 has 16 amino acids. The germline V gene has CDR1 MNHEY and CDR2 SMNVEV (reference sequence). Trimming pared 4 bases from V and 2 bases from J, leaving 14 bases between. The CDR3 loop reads CASSSSNRGNTGELFF. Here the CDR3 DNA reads TGTGCCAGCAGTTCCTCTAATAGGGGTAACACCGGGGAGCTGTTTTTT.

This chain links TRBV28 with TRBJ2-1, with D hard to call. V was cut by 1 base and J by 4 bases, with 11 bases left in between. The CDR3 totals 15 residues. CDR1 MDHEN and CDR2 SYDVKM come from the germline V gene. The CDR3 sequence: CASSLFSKLYNEQFF. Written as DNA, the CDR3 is TGTGCCAGCAGTTTATTCTCAAAGCTTTACAATGAGCAGTTCTTC.

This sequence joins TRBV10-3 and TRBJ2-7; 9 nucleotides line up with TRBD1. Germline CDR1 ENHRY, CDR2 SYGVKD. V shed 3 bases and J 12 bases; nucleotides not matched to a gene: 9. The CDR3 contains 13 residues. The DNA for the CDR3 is TGTGCCATCAGTGATGCCGGGACAGGGAATCCGTACTTC. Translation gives CAISDAGTGNPYF.

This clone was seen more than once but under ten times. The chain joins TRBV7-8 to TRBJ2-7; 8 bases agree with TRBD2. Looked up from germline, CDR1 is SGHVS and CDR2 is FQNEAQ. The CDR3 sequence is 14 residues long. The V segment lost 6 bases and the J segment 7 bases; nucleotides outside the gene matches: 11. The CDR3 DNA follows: TGTGCCAGCAGGAATACTAGCGGCACCTGGGAGCAGTACTTC. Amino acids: CASRNTSGTWEQYF.

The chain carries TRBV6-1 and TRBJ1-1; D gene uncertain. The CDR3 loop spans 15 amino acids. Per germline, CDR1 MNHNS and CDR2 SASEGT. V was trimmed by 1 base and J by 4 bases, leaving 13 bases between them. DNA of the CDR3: TGTGCCAGCAGTGAAGTAGGCGGGCAGACCACTGAAGCTTTCTTT. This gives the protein CASSEVGGQTTEAFF.

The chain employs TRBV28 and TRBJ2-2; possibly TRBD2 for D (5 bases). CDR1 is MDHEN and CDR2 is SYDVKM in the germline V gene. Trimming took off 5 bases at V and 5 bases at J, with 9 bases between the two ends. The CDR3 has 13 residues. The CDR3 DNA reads TGTGCCAGCAGTCCTAGCCCTACCGGGGAGCTGTTTTTT. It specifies CASSPSPTGELFF.

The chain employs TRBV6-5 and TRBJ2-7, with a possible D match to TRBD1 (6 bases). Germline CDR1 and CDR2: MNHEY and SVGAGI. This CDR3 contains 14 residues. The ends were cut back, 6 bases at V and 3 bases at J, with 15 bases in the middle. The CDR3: CASSPRGVRYEQYF. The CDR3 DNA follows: TGTGCCAGCAGCCCCAGGGGTGTACGCTACGAGCAGTACTTC.

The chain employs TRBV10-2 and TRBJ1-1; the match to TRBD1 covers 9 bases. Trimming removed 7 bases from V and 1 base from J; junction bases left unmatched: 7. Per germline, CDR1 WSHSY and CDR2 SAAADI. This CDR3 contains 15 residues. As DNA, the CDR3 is TGCGCCAGCATAAGACCGGGACAGGGGAACACTGAAGCTTTCTTT. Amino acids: CASIRPGQGNTEAFF.

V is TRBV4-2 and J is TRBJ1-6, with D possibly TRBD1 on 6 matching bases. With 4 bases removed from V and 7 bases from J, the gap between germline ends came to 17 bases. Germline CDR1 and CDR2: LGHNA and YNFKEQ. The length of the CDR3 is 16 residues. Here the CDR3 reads CASSPETTGLNSPLHF. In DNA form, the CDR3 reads TGTGCCAGCAGCCCGGAAACGACAGGCCTCAATTCACCCCTCCACTTT.

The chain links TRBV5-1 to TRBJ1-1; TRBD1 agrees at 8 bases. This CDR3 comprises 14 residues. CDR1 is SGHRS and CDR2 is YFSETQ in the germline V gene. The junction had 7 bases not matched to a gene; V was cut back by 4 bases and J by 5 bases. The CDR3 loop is CASSKETGATEAFF. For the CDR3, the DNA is TGCGCCAGCAGCAAGGAGACAGGGGCAACTGAAGCTTTCTTT.

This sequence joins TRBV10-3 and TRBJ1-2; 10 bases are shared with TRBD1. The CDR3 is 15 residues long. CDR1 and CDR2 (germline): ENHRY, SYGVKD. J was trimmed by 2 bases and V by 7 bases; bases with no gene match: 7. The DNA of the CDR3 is TGTGCCATCACTTCCGGGACAGGGGCGAACTATGGCTACACCTTC. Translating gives CAITSGTGANYGYTF.

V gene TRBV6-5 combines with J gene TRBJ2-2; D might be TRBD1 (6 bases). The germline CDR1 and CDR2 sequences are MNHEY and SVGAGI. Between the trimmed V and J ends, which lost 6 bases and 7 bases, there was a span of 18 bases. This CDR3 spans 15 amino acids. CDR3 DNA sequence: TGTGCCAGCAGGACCAGAACAGGGTTTGGCGGGGAGCTGTTTTTT. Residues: CASRTRTGFGGELFF.

CDR3 nucleotide sequence: TGTGCCAGCATCCTTTTCCGGGGACAGGGAGATGGCTACACCTTC. Translation: CASILFRGQGDGYTF. The chain carries TRBV28 and TRBJ1-2, with 9 bases fitting TRBD1. Germline values: CDR1 MDHEN, CDR2 SYDVKM. The CDR3 contains 15 residues. After removal of 7 bases from V and 6 bases from J, the junction contained 12 bases not matched to a gene.

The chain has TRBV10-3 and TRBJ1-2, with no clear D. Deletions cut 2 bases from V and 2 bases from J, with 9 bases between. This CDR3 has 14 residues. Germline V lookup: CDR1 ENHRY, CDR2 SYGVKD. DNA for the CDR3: TGTGCCATCAGTGAGCGGGATTTCAACTATGGCTACACCTTC. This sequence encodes CAISERDFNYGYTF.

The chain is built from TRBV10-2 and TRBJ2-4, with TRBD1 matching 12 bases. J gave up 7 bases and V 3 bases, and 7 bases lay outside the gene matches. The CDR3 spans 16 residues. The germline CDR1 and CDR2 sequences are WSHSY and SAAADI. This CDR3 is CASSEAGDRGRNIQYF. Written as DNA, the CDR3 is TGCGCCAGCAGTGAAGCGGGGGACAGGGGGCGTAACATTCAGTACTTC.